These 6 T cell receptor beta chains were sequenced from one sample in a study of PD-L1 blockade in urothelial cancer. Described time point: pretreatment peripheral blood. Repertoires were generated with immunoSEQ multiplex PCR, while TCRdb's copy carries only in-frame clones and drops some. This table holds roughly 67,000 clones, 75% to 90% found once. The material was PBMCs, obtained around atezolizumab (anti-PD-L1) treatment. The receptor source for this set is a man between 60 and 75 years old with urothelial cancer.

This chain connects TRBV18 to TRBJ1-2; TRBD1 agrees at 11 bases. Germline loops: CDR1 KGHSH, CDR2 LQKENI. V dropped 3 bases and J dropped 7; count of bases not matched to a gene: 10. CDR3 length equals 16 residues. CDR3 coding DNA: TGTGCCAGCTCACCGGACAGGGGGCTGACTAGGATTGGCTACACCTTC. Translation gives CASSPDRGLTRIGYTF.

This chain links TRBV5-1 with TRBJ2-7; the D is unclear. Germline V gene data show CDR1 as SGHRS and CDR2 as YFSETQ. The CDR3 loop spans 13 amino acids. V was pared by 2 bases and J by 3 bases, with 9 bases between. CDR3: CASSFQPGYEQYF. The DNA for the CDR3 is TGCGCCAGCAGCTTTCAACCGGGCTACGAGCAGTACTTC.

This chain connects TRBV11-2 to TRBJ2-5; a possible D gene is TRBD2 (6 bases). The germline gives CDR1 SGHAT, CDR2 FQNNGV. V was trimmed by 0 bases and J by 6 bases, leaving 20 bases between them. CDR3 size: 17 residues. CDR3 sequence: CASSLEAPGETRKTQYF. DNA for the CDR3: TGTGCCAGCAGCTTAGAAGCTCCGGGAGAGACTAGGAAGACCCAGTACTTC.

The CDR3 spells CASSLYSGGVYEQYF. CDR3 DNA sequence: TGTGCCAGCAGTTTATACAGCGGGGGGGTCTACGAGCAGTACTTC. The V call is TRBV27, the J call TRBJ2-7; 10 positions agree with TRBD2. CDR1 is MNHEY, CDR2 SMNVEV, per germline (reference sequence). This CDR3 spans 15 amino acids. Trimming at V came to 1 base and at J to 3 bases, leaving 3 bases not matched to a gene.

Of note for this clone: The sample carries other DNA sequences with the same CDR3. The chain has TRBV7-2 and TRBJ2-5, with 7 bases that match TRBD1. Germline CDR1 reads SGHTA; CDR2 reads FQGNSA. After removal of 3 bases from V and 2 bases from J, the junction contained 6 bases not matched to a gene. This CDR3 has 15 amino acids. In DNA form, the CDR3 reads TGTGCCAGCAGCTTCGCCGGGACAGCACAAGAGACCCAGTACTTC. It codes for CASSFAGTAQETQYF.

The genes are TRBV28 and TRBJ2-1; 12 bases are shared with TRBD2. Germline CDR1 reads MDHEN; CDR2 reads SYDVKM. The CDR3 has 15 residues. V lost 4 bases and J lost 8; bases outside the gene matches: 6. The CDR3 loop is CASSSLAGGRDEQFF. CDR3 DNA: TGTGCCAGCAGTTCCCTAGCGGGGGGGCGGGATGAGCAGTTCTTC.